Below, 21 T cell receptor beta chains from the same sample are listed, as sequenced in a study of blood T cells in healthy people across ages. A second about 7 to 11 cycle PCR used barcoded and J-beta primers. TCRdb fed the 5' RACE reads into MiXCR, producing one record per CDR3 protein. Of hundreds of thousands of distinct CDR3 sequences in the sample, about 43% were seen once. The source material was blood. Every receptor here comes from an elderly man in good health.

V usage is TRBV7-9 and J usage is TRBJ2-5, with 7 bases that match TRBD2. Germline-derived CDR1 and CDR2 are SEHNR and FQNEAQ (reference sequence). There are 15 residues in the CDR3. V shed 5 bases and J 6 bases; nucleotides not matched to a gene: 12. The CDR3 reads CASSREEAVGQTQYF. The CDR3 region has the DNA TGTGCCAGCAGCCGGGAGGAGGCGGTGGGACAGACCCAGTACTTC.

This clonotype has more than one count but fewer than ten. This chain links TRBV7-7 with TRBJ2-5, with D tentatively TRBD2 (6 bases). The length of the CDR3 is 14 residues. V was clipped by 5 bases and J by 1 base, with 11 bases between them. Looked up from germline, CDR1 is SSHAT and CDR2 is FNYEAQ (reference sequence). CDR3 sequence: CASSKGGGQETQYF. In nucleotides, the CDR3 is TGTGCCAGCAGCAAGGGAGGTGGCCAAGAGACCCAGTACTTC.

This chain links TRBV4-3 with TRBJ2-5; TRBD2 is a possible D gene (5 bases). This CDR3 has 15 amino acids. The germline V and J ends were trimmed by 4 bases and 4 bases, with 16 bases remaining between them. Germline V CDR1 and CDR2: LGHNA, YSLEER. The CDR3 here is CASSRATSGGETQYF. The CDR3 DNA is TGCGCCAGCAGCCGAGCAACTAGTGGAGGAGAGACCCAGTACTTC.

This clonotype came up a few times. The rearrangement uses TRBV5-1 and TRBJ1-1; no definite D call. Trimming took off 1 base at V and 1 base at J, with 8 bases between the two ends. CDR3 size: 14 residues. Looked up from germline, CDR1 is SGHRS and CDR2 is YFSETQ. The CDR3: CASSLRAPNTEAFF. The CDR3 coding sequence is TGCGCCAGCAGCTTGCGGGCGCCGAACACTGAAGCTTTCTTT.

In this sample, this clonotype turned up many times. V and J are TRBV6-2 or TRBV6-3 and TRBJ1-2, with D perhaps TRBD1 (5 bases). Germline assignment: CDR1 MNHEY and CDR2 SVGEGT. V shed 2 bases and J shed 5 bases, with 6 bases lying between them. This CDR3 spans 12 amino acids. The CDR3 loop is CASSYAGYGYTF. CDR3 DNA: TGTGCCAGCAGTTACGCAGGGTATGGCTACACCTTC.

The chain is built from TRBV20-1 and TRBJ2-7; 15 bases line up with TRBD2. In germline, CDR1 is DFQATT, CDR2 SNEGSKA (reference sequence). Losses at the gene ends were 6 bases for V and 3 bases for J; bases not matched to a gene: 6. This CDR3 spans 15 amino acids. The CDR3 sequence: CSARTSGRAYYEQYF. DNA for the CDR3: TGCAGTGCAAGGACTAGCGGGAGGGCCTACTACGAGCAGTACTTC.

As concerns this clonotype: A much larger clone lies a single base off, so this may be a read error. The V call is TRBV12-3 or TRBV12-4, the J call TRBJ2-1; D might be TRBD2 (6 bases). Trimming removed 6 bases at V and 13 bases at J, with 22 bases between. This CDR3 has 14 residues. The CDR3 DNA reads as TGTGCCAGCAGGGGGGACTCCGGCCACAAGACCCAGTTCTTC. As protein: CASRGDSGHKTQFF.

This clonotype was seen repeatedly, ten times or more. The genes are TRBV24-1 and TRBJ2-3, with 8 bases fitting TRBD2. V trimming: 4 bases; J trimming: 4 bases; junction bases outside the gene matches: 12. Looked up from germline, CDR1 is KGHDR and CDR2 is SFDVKD. The CDR3 is 17 amino acids. CDR3 loop: CATSERPIAGSADTQYF. DNA of the CDR3: TGTGCCACCAGTGAACGCCCGATAGCGGGATCAGCAGATACGCAGTATTTT.

J is TRBJ2-7 and V is TRBV6-5; D remains ambiguous. Trimming shortened V by 6 bases and J by 3 bases, and 18 bases separated the two germline ends. Looked up from germline, CDR1 is MNHEY and CDR2 is SVGAGI. The CDR3 extends over 15 amino acids. CDR3 nucleotides: TGTGCCAGCAGACCAGACCACGGAGAGCTCTACGAGCAGTACTTC. Translating gives CASRPDHGELYEQYF.

This clonotype appeared a single time. This may stem from a read error, because a much larger clone lies one nucleotide away. The chain employs TRBV6-2 or TRBV6-3 and TRBJ1-2; 7 bases map to TRBD1. Germline V gives CDR1 MNHEY, CDR2 SVGEGT. The CDR3 is 14 amino acids. CDR3 DNA: TGTGCCAGCAGCCCCGGGACAGTTCTTTATGGCTGCACCTTC. Its translation is CASSPGTVLYGCTF.

V and J are TRBV2 and TRBJ2-5; the match to TRBD2 covers 11 bases. In germline, CDR1 is SNHLY, CDR2 FYNNEI. This CDR3 is 15 amino acids long. J lost 11 bases, V lost 5 bases, and 13 bases had no gene match. CDR3 sequence: CASSLGLAGSYGQYF. In nucleotides, the CDR3 is TGTGCCAGCAGTCTAGGACTAGCGGGTTCCTACGGGCAGTACTTC.

This clonotype was recorded a few times. The J gene is TRBJ1-6, the V gene TRBV5-1; D ambiguous. Trimming left V 0 bases short and J 7 bases short, with 11 bases between. CDR1 is SGHRS and CDR2 is YFSETQ in the germline V gene. This CDR3 comprises 15 residues. In DNA, the CDR3 is TGCGCCAGCAGCTTGGATGGGGTAACCAATTCACCCCTCCACTTT. Translation: CASSLDGVTNSPLHF.

CDR3 sequence: CSVYLSGRGGFETQYF. The CDR3 DNA reads TGCAGCGTTTACCTGTCCGGGAGGGGGGGTTTTGAGACCCAGTACTTC. This sequence joins TRBV29-1 and TRBJ2-5; 8 bases are shared with TRBD2. Germline V gene sequence: CDR1 SQVTM, CDR2 ANQGSEA. After removal of 5 bases from V and 5 bases from J, the junction contained 16 bases not matched to a gene. The length of the CDR3 is 16 residues.

The J gene is TRBJ2-1, the V gene TRBV6-5; D gene ambiguous. In germline, CDR1 is MNHEY, CDR2 SVGAGI. The CDR3 runs 12 residues. Trimming took off 6 bases at V and 5 bases at J, with 8 bases between the two ends. In DNA form, the CDR3 reads TGTGCCAGCAGGTTGGCCCACAATGAGCAGTTCTTC. The encoded protein is CASRLAHNEQFF.

V and J are TRBV20-1 and TRBJ2-5, with 11 bases matching TRBD2. The V and J ends lost 6 bases and 6 bases, in that order; junction bases with no gene match: 12. The germline CDR1 and CDR2 sequences are DFQATT and SNEGSKA (reference sequence). CDR3 length: 15 amino acids. The CDR3 bases are TGCAGTGCAATATATAGCGGGGGGGGCATACAGACCCAGTACTTC. Translated: CSAIYSGGGIQTQYF.

CDR3 nucleotides: TGCAGCGTTGTCATGGCGGAGTGCAATGAGCAGTTCTTC. Translation: CSVVMAECNEQFF. The V call is TRBV29-1, the J call TRBJ2-1, with D hard to call. Germline lookup yields CDR1 SQVTM and CDR2 ANQGSEA. V shed 4 bases and J shed 6 bases, with 13 bases lying between them. The CDR3 extends over 13 amino acids.

Many counts were recorded for this clonotype. The chain combines TRBV11-2 with TRBJ2-3, with 8 bases lining up with TRBD1. The CDR3 covers 16 residues. Per germline, CDR1 SGHAT and CDR2 FQNNGV. V was clipped by 5 bases and J by 0 bases; unmatched bases: 7. The CDR3 here is CASSPHRGASTDTQYF. CDR3 DNA sequence: TGTGCCAGCAGCCCCCACAGGGGGGCTAGCACAGATACGCAGTATTTT.

This chain joins TRBV2 and TRBJ2-1, with 8 nucleotides matching TRBD1. Germline assignment: CDR1 SNHLY and CDR2 FYNNEI. CDR3 length: 15 residues. The V gene end was trimmed by 6 bases and the J gene end by 2 bases; junction bases not matched to a gene: 6. In DNA form, the CDR3 reads TGTGCCAGCAGGGGGGAACAGGGGGCCTACAATGAGCAGTTCTTC. The encoded protein is CASRGEQGAYNEQFF.

The rearrangement joins TRBV5-6 to TRBJ2-1; 8 bases line up with TRBD1. Looked up from germline, CDR1 is SGHDT and CDR2 is YYEEEE. V lost 0 bases and J lost 6; bases outside the gene matches: 5. The CDR3 has 15 amino acids. This CDR3 is CASSLATGVINEQFF. The CDR3 region has the DNA TGTGCCAGCAGCTTGGCGACAGGGGTCATCAATGAGCAGTTCTTC.

The chain recombines TRBV7-8 with TRBJ2-3; D not certain. The germline V gene encodes CDR1 SGHVS and CDR2 FQNEAQ. V lost 8 bases and J lost 5, with 11 bases in between. This CDR3 region has 12 residues. The CDR3 loop reads CASVRVGDTQYF. DNA of the CDR3: TGTGCCAGCGTCCGTGTGGGAGATACGCAGTATTTT.

This clonotype was found a few times. The V gene is TRBV7-2, the J gene TRBJ2-5, with 7 bases fitting TRBD1. This CDR3 spans 15 amino acids. The V gene's germline CDR1 is SGHTA and CDR2 FQGNSA. Germline trimming cut 5 bases from V and 5 bases from J; bases unmatched to any gene: 11. The CDR3 protein is CASSQTGDPGETQYF. The CDR3 DNA follows: TGTGCCAGCAGCCAAACAGGGGACCCAGGGGAGACCCAGTACTTC.